These T cell receptor beta chains were read from a single sample in a study of T cells of healthy individuals. TCRdb reanalysed the 5' RACE reads using MiXCR and keeps one entry per CDR3 protein. The data show over 40,000 distinct CDR3 sequences, with approximately 4.5% seen just once and less than 9.5% held by the top ten. The receptors stem from a human donor in good health. Both conserved end residues are part of each CDR3. A D gene is named only where the DNA matches it firmly. Rows give clone size only sometimes, using once, few, many, or a class for an expanded clone.

DNA,CDR3,V,J,D,size
TGTGCCAGCAGTGACAGGGATGCACCCACAGATACGCAGTATTTT,CASSDRDAPTDTQYF,TRBV2,TRBJ2-3,NA,many
TGTGCCAGCAGCTTTAATCCGGTGACCCAAGAGACCCAGTACTTC,CASSFNPVTQETQYF,TRBV5-7,TRBJ2-5,NA,many
TGTGCCAGCAGCCAATCAATGGGAGGGAAGGGGACTGAAGCTTTCTTT,CASSQSMGGKGTEAFF,TRBV16,TRBJ1-1,NA,many
TGCAGCGTTGAAGGGGGGGAGGGCGAAGCTTTCTTT,CSVEGGEGEAFF,TRBV29-1,TRBJ1-1,NA,many
TGTGCCATCAGTGGACAGGGAAGCACTGAAGCTTTCTTT,CAISGQGSTEAFF,TRBV10-3,TRBJ1-1,TRBD1,many
TGTGCCAGCAGCTTGGCCGGAGGAGCCAAAAACATTCAGTACTTC,CASSLAGGAKNIQYF,TRBV5-6,TRBJ2-4,NA,many
TGTGCCAGCAGTTATCACGCGCGGGGCGAGCAGTACTTC,CASSYHARGEQYF,TRBV27,TRBJ2-7,NA,many
TGTGCCAGCAGACCCGGACTAGCGGGGGGGGCGTCGAACACCGGGGAGCTGTTTTTT,CASRPGLAGGASNTGELFF,TRBV6-6,TRBJ2-2,TRBD2,NA
TGTGCCATCAGCCCAGGACAGGGTGACAATCAGCCCCAGCATTTT,CAISPGQGDNQPQHF,TRBV10-3,TRBJ1-5,TRBD1,many
TGTGCCAGCCATTGGACGGTTTATAGCAATCAGCCCCAGCATTTT,CASHWTVYSNQPQHF,TRBV6-2/TRBV6-3,TRBJ1-5,NA,many
TGCAGCGTGGACCGGGACAGCTCCTACAATGAGCAGTTCTTC,CSVDRDSSYNEQFF,TRBV29-1,TRBJ2-1,TRBD1,many
TGTGCCAGCCGTTTCGGCAGGGGCTCCTACAATGAGCAGTTCTTC,CASRFGRGSYNEQFF,TRBV2,TRBJ2-1,NA,many
TGCAGTGCTAAGTCTAGCGGGAGGGGCTACGAGCAGTACTTC,CSAKSSGRGYEQYF,TRBV20-1,TRBJ2-7,TRBD2,many
TGTGCCAGCAGTTACGCAGGAAACACCAATCAGCCCCAGCATTTT,CASSYAGNTNQPQHF,TRBV6-2/TRBV6-3,TRBJ1-5,NA,few
TGCGCCAGCAGCTTGGGGCTGGGTAGCGGCTACACCTTC,CASSLGLGSGYTF,TRBV5-1,TRBJ1-2,NA,NA
TGCGCCAGCAGCTTGATCTACAATGAGCAGTTCTTC,CASSLIYNEQFF,TRBV5-1,TRBJ2-1,NA,many
TGTGCCACCAGTGACGGACAGGGGGTCGCCCAGTACTTC,CATSDGQGVAQYF,TRBV24-1,TRBJ2-5,TRBD1,many
TGTGCCAGCAGTTTTTCCCTTTTTGACCGGAACACTGAAGCTTTCTTT,CASSFSLFDRNTEAFF,TRBV28,TRBJ1-1,NA,many
TGTGCCAGCAGCTTGCAAGCGAACACCGGGGAGCTGTTTTTT,CASSLQANTGELFF,TRBV7-9,TRBJ2-2,NA,many
TGTGCCAGCAGAGTCGACAACGTCTCTGGAAACACCATATATTTT,CASRVDNVSGNTIYF,TRBV6-1,TRBJ1-3,NA,many
TGTGCCAGCAGCCAAGCAAGGGATTACAATGAGCAGTTCTTC,CASSQARDYNEQFF,TRBV3-1,TRBJ2-1,NA,many
TGTGCCAGCAGTACCCTCGGGGTTACTCCCCTCCACTTT,CASSTLGVTPLHF,TRBV12-3/TRBV12-4,TRBJ1-6,NA,many
TGTGCCAGCAGCTTAGGGACAGCGGGGCAGCCCCAGCATTTT,CASSLGTAGQPQHF,TRBV7-9,TRBJ1-5,NA,many
TGTGCCAGTAGTATAGGATTCTGGTTGAGTAGTAATCAGCCCCAGCATTTT,CASSIGFWLSSNQPQHF,TRBV19,TRBJ1-5,NA,few
TGTGCCAGCAGCCAAGGGTTTGAGGGTGATCAGCCCCAGCATTTT,CASSQGFEGDQPQHF,TRBV16,TRBJ1-5,NA,medium-sized
TGCGCCAGCAGCTTGGGCCCCATGGGGGCTAATTCACCCCTCCACTTT,CASSLGPMGANSPLHF,TRBV5-1,TRBJ1-6,NA,many
TGTGCCAGCTCACCACCGGCTGGGGGCAATGAGCAGTTCTTC,CASSPPAGGNEQFF,TRBV18,TRBJ2-1,NA,few